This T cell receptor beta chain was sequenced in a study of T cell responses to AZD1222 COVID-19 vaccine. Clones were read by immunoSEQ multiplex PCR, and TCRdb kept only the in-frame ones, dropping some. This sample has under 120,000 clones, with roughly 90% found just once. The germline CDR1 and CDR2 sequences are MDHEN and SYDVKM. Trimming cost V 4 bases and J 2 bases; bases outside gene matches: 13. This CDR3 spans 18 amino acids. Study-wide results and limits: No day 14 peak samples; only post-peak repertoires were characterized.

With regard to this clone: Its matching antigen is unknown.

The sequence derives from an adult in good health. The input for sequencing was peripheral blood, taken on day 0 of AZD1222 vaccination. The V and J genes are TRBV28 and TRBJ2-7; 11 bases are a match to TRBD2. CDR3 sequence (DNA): TGTGCCAGCAGTTATCGGCTAGCGGGAGGAAATCTCCCCTACGAGCAGTACTTC. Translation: CASSYRLAGGNLPYEQYF.